Below are 5 T cell receptor beta chains sequenced from a single sample in a study of patients and donors after allogeneic stem cell transplantation. TCRdb re-analysed the RT-PCR reads in MiXCR, keeping a single row per CDR3 protein. The sample yields 80,000 to 90,000 distinct CDR3 sequences, around 46% seen once. The sequenced sample was blood, either unsorted or a sorted T cell fraction (not recorded which). The receptors derive from a human donor who was either an allogeneic HSCT recipient or a stem cell or donor lymphocyte infusion donor (not recorded which). It is not recorded whose cells these are; they may come from a transplant donor.

CDR3 sequence (DNA): TGTGCCAGCAGTTCCGGGGCTTACAATGAGCAGTTCTTC. As protein: CASSSGAYNEQFF. The chain employs TRBV12-3 or TRBV12-4 and TRBJ2-1; perhaps D is TRBD1 or TRBD2 (5 bases each). The ends were cut back, 4 bases at V and 4 bases at J, with 8 bases in the middle. This CDR3 spans 13 amino acids.

This clonotype has a handful of counts. This chain joins TRBV9 and TRBJ1-1, with no clear D. CDR1 SGDLS and CDR2 YYNGEE come from the germline V gene. The CDR3 loop spans 14 amino acids. The V gene lost 3 bases and the J gene lost 5 bases, with 14 bases spanning the gap. DNA of the CDR3: TGTGCCAGCAGCGCCCCTCCGCTTGGGACTGAAGCTTTCTTT. Its protein product is CASSAPPLGTEAFF. Using reference TRBV9 and TRBJ1-1 for the parts outside the CDR3, the full variable domain is DSGVTQTPKHLITATGQRVTLRCSPRSGDLSVYWYQQSLDQGLQFLIQYYNGEERAKGNILERFSAQQFPDLHSELNLSSLELGDSALYFCASSAPPLGTEAFFGQGTRLTVV.

The rearrangement joins TRBV14 to TRBJ1-6, with D perhaps matching TRBD1 (5 bases). CDR3 length equals 15 residues. V gave up 4 bases and J gave up 4 bases, with 11 bases separating them. Germline V gives CDR1 SGHDN, CDR2 FVKESK. CDR3 nucleotides: TGTGCCAGCAGCCTTGTGACAGCTTATAATTCACCCCTCCACTTT. It is translated as CASSLVTAYNSPLHF.

The chain uses TRBV10-3 and TRBJ2-7, with TRBD1 matching 7 bases. The V and J ends lost 5 bases and 0 bases, in that order; junction bases with no gene match: 4. The CDR3 totals 14 residues. CDR1 and CDR2 from the germline V gene are ENHRY and SYGVKD. The CDR3 bases are TGTGCCATCAGTAACCGGGACAGCTCCTACGAGCAGTACTTC. This gives the protein CAISNRDSSYEQYF.

This clonotype turned up a few times. CDR3 coding DNA: TGCAGCGTTGACCGGGGCGAGGCTGAAGCTTTCTTT. Amino acids: CSVDRGEAEAFF. The chain carries TRBV29-1 and TRBJ1-1, with D perhaps matching TRBD1 (5 bases). This CDR3 has 12 amino acids. Trimming removed 3 bases at V and 6 bases at J, with 11 bases between. The germline CDR1 and CDR2 sequences are SQVTM and ANQGSEA.